This T cell receptor (beta chain) emerged from a study of vaccination and CD4 T cells after COVID-19. Study in general: Control cultures received a CEFX pool, an HIV-1 Nef pool, or no peptide. Study-wide results and caveats: Median counts of SARS-CoV-2-reactive clonotypes increased from approximately 21 to 40; this difference was not significant. Convalescent patients had a median about 88% of post-vaccine SARS-CoV-2-reactive clones that were detected only after vaccination, not before it.

Treatment of the sample: approximately 9-day PBMC culture with coronavirus spike peptide pools or control peptides (ViraFEST assay). A negative selection step was used to isolate CD4+ T cells once culture had run for 10 days. The assay that was used to sequence DNA from cultured CD4+ T cells was the Oncomine TCR Beta short-read assay. TCRdb recomputed calls from the PCR reads with MiXCR, one row per CDR3 protein. The sample has 20,000 to 25,000 distinct CDR3 sequences, around 60% seen once. In regard to this clonotype: As yet, its antigen is unknown.

The receptor comes from a human donor who received a COVID-19 vaccine. The starting material was CD4+ T cells from blood, cultured in vitro, obtained after SARS-CoV-2 vaccination.

The CDR3 reads CASSLRTRVRAFF. The CDR3 nucleotides read TGTGCCAGCAGCTTAAGGACAAGAGTTCGGGCTTTCTTT. The V gene is TRBV6-1, the J gene TRBJ1-1, with D perhaps TRBD1 (5 bases). CDR1 MNHNS and CDR2 SASEGT come from the germline V gene. V was shortened by 6 bases and J by 11 bases, with 19 bases between the two germline ends. The CDR3 runs 13 residues.